This T cell receptor (beta chain) comes out of a study of immune cell composition in non-small cell lung cancer. Study results and caveats: In adenocarcinoma, maximal tumour-associated clone frequency tracked TIL tumour reactivity.

Normal lung sampling was at least 3 cm from the tumour, as distant as possible. DNA was extracted from unsorted cell suspensions stored frozen. On this clone: Its cognate antigen is unknown.

Germline V gene data show CDR1 as MNHNY and CDR2 as SVGAGI (reference sequence). The CDR3 spans 13 residues. V lost 10 bases to trimming and J lost 8 bases, with 18 bases between them. Assay: immunoSEQ multiplex PCR; the TCRdb copy retains only in-frame clones and omits some. The sample has more than 15,000 clones; over 70% are singletons. These same records also appear under a second study, on CD4 T cells in lung cancer. Per that paper: Patients' blood was tested for T-cell responses to mutation-encoded neoepitopes. Possibly, some blood-derived responses are in vitro primed naive T cells.

Source material: non-adjacent lung tissue. V usage is TRBV6-6 and J usage is TRBJ1-3, with D maybe TRBD1 (5 bases). This TCR derives from a human donor with non-small cell lung cancer. CDR3 region: CATGAASGDTIYF. CDR3 DNA: TGTGCCACCGGGGCAGCGAGCGGGGACACCATATATTTT.